Listed below are T cell receptor beta chains from one sample, sequenced in a study of T cells after yellow fever vaccination. TCRdb processed the 5' RACE reads anew with MiXCR; each CDR3 protein has one entry. This sample has around 500,000 distinct CDR3 sequences, with 21% found just once. The specimen comprised PBMCs, sampled about 21 days after the first yellow fever vaccination. All receptors derive from a man younger than 30 who received the YFV17D yellow fever vaccine. Both conserved end residues are trimmed from each CDR3. The D gene is left open where the match is weak.

J gene | V gene | D gene | CDR3 protein
TRBJ1-4 | TRBV12-3/TRBV12-4 | TRBD1 | ASNPTGGREKLF
TRBJ1-2 | TRBV6-5 | - | ASSYSPANYGYT
TRBJ1-3 | TRBV12-3/TRBV12-4 | - | ASSLDGNSGNTIY
TRBJ2-3 | TRBV28 | - | AVSPHTDTQY
TRBJ1-1 | TRBV6-6 | - | ASTPPLQTEAF
TRBJ1-2 | TRBV7-2 | TRBD1 | ASSWGQGDSGYT
TRBJ1-4 | TRBV7-2 | TRBD1 | ASSRYRGGTNEKLF
TRBJ2-5 | TRBV10-3 | TRBD2 | AISTGLAEGTQY
TRBJ1-4 | TRBV15 | - | ATTTMGGEKLF
TRBJ2-1 | TRBV20-1 | TRBD2 | SAFGLADDHNEQF
TRBJ2-2 | TRBV12-3/TRBV12-4 | - | ASSLQGGELF
TRBJ2-1 | TRBV4-2 | - | ASSQDGSGRQDEQF
TRBJ2-5 | TRBV12-3/TRBV12-4 | TRBD2 | ASSLVGGGPLSNQETQY
TRBJ2-1 | TRBV20-1 | TRBD2 | SAPTSGLYNEQF
TRBJ1-5 | TRBV12-3/TRBV12-4 | - | ASTPSSNQPQH
TRBJ1-6 | TRBV7-9 | - | ASSLESEPRLALH
TRBJ2-7 | TRBV13 | TRBD1 | ASRAWGRGRDEQY
TRBJ2-4 | TRBV7-3 | TRBD2 | ASIAGGLENIQY
TRBJ2-5 | TRBV3-1 | TRBD2 | ASSKTSGAGETQY
TRBJ1-5 | TRBV5-6 | - | ASSSRTGYNQPQH
TRBJ2-7 | TRBV11-1 | TRBD1 | ASSLDFWGTGKPYEQY
TRBJ2-1 | TRBV12-3/TRBV12-4 | TRBD2 | ASRYKTSGGYNEQF
TRBJ1-3 | TRBV9 | TRBD1 | ASSVGTGSGNTIY
TRBJ1-3 | TRBV28 | - | ASGSHSSGNTIY
TRBJ2-3 | TRBV12-3/TRBV12-4 | TRBD2 | ASSSRTSGSTDTQY
TRBJ1-2 | TRBV28 | TRBD1 | ASRPGQGAASPPGT
TRBJ1-5 | TRBV4-1 | - | ASSQINQPQH
TRBJ2-1 | TRBV6-1 | TRBD1 | ASLPDRGSYNEQF
TRBJ2-3 | TRBV27 | - | ASSPEWGTDTQY
TRBJ1-2 | TRBV6-1 | - | ASCRARFYGYT
TRBJ1-1 | TRBV2 | - | ASRIGTANTEAF
TRBJ2-3 | TRBV24-1 | - | ATSVLRQGAEADTQY